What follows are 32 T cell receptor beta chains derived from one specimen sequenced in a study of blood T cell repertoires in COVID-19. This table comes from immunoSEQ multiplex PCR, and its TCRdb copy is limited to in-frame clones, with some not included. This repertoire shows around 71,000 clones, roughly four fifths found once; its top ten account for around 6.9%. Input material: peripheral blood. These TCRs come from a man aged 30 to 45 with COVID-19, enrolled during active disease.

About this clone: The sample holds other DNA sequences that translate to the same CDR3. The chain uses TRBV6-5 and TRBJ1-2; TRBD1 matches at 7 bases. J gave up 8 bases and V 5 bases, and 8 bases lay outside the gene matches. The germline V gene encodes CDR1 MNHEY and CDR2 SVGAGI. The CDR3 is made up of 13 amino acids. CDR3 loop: CASSTNRQGGYTF. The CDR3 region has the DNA TGTGCCAGCAGTACCAATCGACAGGGAGGCTACACCTTC.

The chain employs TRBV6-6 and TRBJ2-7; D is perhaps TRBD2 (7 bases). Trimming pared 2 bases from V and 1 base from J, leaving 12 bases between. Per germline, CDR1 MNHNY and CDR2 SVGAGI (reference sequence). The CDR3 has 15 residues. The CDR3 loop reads CASSYPGGQSYEQYF. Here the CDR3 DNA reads TGTGCCAGCAGTTACCCCGGGGGGCAGTCCTACGAGCAGTACTTC.

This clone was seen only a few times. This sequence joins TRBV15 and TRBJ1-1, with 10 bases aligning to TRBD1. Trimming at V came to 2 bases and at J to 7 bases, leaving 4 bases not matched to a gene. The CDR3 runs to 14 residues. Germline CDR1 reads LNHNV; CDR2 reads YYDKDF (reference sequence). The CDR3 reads CATSRPTGGIEAFF. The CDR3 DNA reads TGTGCCACCAGCAGACCGACAGGGGGCATTGAAGCTTTCTTT.

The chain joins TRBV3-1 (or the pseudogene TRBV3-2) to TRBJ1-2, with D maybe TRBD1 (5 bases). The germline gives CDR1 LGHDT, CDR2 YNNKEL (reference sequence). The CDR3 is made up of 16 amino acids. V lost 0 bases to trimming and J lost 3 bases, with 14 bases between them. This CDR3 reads CASSQDLTGRYYGYTF. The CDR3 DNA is TGTGCCAGCAGCCAAGACCTAACAGGCCGATACTATGGCTACACCTTC.

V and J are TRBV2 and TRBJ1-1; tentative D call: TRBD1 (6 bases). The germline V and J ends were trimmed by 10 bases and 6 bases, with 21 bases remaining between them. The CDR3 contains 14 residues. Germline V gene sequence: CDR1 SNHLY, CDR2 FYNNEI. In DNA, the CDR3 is TGTGCCATTCCCAAGGTCACACAGGGCGCTGAAGCTTTCTTT. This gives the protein CAIPKVTQGAEAFF.

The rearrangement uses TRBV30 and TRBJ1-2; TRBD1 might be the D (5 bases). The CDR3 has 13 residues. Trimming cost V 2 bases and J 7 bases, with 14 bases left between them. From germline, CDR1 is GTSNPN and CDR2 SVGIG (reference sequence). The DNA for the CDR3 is TGTGCCTGGAGTAAGCAGGGTTTTTCTGGCTACACCTTC. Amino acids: CAWSKQGFSGYTF.

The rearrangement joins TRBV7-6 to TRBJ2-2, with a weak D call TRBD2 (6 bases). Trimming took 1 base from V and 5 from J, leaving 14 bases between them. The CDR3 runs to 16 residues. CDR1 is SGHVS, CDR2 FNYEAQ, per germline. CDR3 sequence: CASSLVGPGRTGELFF. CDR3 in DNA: TGTGCCAGCAGCTTAGTCGGCCCAGGGAGGACCGGGGAGCTGTTTTTT.

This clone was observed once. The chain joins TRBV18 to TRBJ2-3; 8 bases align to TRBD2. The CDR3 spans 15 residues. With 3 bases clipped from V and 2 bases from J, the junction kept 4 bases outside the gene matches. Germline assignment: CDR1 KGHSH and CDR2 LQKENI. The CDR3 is CASSPERGTTDTQYF. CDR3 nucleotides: TGTGCCAGCTCACCGGAGCGGGGGACCACAGATACGCAGTATTTT. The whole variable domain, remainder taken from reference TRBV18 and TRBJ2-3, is NAGVMQNPRHLVRRRGQEARLRCSPMKGHSHVYWYRQLPEEGLKFMVYLQKENIIDESGMPKERFSAEFPKEGPSILRIQQVVRGDSAAYFCASSPERGTTDTQYFGPGTRLTVL.

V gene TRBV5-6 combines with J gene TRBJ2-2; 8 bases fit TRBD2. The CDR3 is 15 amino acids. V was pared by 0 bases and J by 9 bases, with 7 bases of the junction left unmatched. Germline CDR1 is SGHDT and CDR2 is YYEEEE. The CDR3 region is CASSLGGSGNRELFF. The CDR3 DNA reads TGTGCCAGCAGCTTGGGAGGTAGCGGGAACCGGGAGCTGTTTTTT.

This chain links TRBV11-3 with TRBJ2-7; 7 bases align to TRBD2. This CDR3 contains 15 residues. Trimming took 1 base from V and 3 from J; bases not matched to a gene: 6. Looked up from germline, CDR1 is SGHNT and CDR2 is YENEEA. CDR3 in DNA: TGTGCCAGCAGCTTAGGTGGGACGGGAGGCTACGAGCAGTACTTC. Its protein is CASSLGGTGGYEQYF.

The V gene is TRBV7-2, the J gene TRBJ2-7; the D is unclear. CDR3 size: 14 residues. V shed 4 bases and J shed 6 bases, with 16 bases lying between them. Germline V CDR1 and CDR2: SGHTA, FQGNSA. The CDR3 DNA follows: TGTGCCAGCAGCTCCGCGGCCGGCACGGGCGAGCAGTACTTC. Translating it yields CASSSAAGTGEQYF.

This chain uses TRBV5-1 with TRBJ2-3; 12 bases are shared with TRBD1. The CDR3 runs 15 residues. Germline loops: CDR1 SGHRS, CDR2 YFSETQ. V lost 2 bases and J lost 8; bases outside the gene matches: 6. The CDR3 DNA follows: TGCGCCAGCAGCTTCGGGACAGGGGGCGAGGGTACGCAGTATTTT. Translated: CASSFGTGGEGTQYF.

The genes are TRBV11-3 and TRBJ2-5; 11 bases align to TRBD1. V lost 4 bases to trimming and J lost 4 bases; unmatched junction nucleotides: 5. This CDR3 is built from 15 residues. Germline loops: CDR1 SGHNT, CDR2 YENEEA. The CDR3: CASSSGQGAGETQYF. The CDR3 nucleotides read TGTGCCAGCAGCTCCGGACAGGGGGCAGGAGAGACCCAGTACTTC.

CDR3 sequence: CASSLWVTALTYNEQFF. Here the CDR3 DNA reads TGTGCCAGCAGTTTATGGGTTACTGCCCTAACCTACAATGAGCAGTTCTTC. V usage is TRBV28 and J usage is TRBJ2-1; D gene uncertain. This CDR3 is 17 amino acids long. Germline lookup yields CDR1 MDHEN and CDR2 SYDVKM. The V end lost 0 bases, the J end lost 2 bases, and 14 bases lay between the germline ends.

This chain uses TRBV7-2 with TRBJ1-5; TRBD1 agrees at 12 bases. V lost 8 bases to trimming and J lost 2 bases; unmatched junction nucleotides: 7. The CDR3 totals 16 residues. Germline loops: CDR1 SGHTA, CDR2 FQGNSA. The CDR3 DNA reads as TGTGCCAGCGGGACAGGGGGCGGGAGAGGCAATCAGCCCCAGCATTTT. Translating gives CASGTGGGRGNQPQHF.

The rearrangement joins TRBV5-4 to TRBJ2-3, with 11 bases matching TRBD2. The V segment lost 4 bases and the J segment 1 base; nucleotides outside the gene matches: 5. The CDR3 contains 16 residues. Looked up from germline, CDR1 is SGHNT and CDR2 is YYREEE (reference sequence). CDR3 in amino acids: CASSNIAGGRTDTQYF. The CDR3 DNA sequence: TGTGCCAGCAGCAATATAGCGGGAGGGCGCACAGATACGCAGTATTTT. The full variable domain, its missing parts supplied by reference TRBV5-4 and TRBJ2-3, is ETGVTQSPTHLIKTRGQQVTLRCSSQSGHNTVSWYQQALGQGPQFIFQYYREEENGRGNFPPRFSGLQFPNYSSELNVNALELDDSALYLCASSNIAGGRTDTQYFGPGTRLTVL.

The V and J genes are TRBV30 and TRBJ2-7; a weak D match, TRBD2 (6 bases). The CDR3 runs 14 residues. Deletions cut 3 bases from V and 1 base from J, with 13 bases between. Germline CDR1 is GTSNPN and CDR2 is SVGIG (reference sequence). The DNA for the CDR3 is TGTGCCTGGAGGGGGGACTCCCGATCCTACGAGCAGTACTTC. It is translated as CAWRGDSRSYEQYF.

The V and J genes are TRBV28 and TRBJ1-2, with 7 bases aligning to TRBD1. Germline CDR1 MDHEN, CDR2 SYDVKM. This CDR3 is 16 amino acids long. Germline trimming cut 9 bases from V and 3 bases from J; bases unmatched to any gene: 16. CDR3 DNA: TGTGCCAGTAACCGGGACAGACGAACCGATTACTATGGCTACACCTTC. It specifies CASNRDRRTDYYGYTF.

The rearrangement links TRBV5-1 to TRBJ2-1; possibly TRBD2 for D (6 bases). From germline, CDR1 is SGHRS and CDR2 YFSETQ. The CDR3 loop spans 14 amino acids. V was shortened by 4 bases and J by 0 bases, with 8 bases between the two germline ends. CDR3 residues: CASSGGGSYNEQFF. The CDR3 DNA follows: TGCGCCAGCAGCGGGGGAGGCTCCTACAATGAGCAGTTCTTC.

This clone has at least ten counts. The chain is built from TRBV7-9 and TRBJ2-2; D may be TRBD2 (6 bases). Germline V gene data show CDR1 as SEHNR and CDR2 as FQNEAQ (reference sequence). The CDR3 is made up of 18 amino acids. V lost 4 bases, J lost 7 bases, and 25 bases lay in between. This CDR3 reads CASSSKWASRREFGELFF. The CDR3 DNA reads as TGTGCCAGCAGCTCGAAGTGGGCTAGCCGCCGGGAGTTCGGGGAGCTGTTTTTT.

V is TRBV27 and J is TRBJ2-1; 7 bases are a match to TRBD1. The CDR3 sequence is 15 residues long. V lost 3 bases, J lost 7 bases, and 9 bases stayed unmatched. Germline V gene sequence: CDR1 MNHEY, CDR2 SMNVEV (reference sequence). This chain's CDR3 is CASSFSTGMGNEQFF. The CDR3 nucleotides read TGTGCCAGCAGTTTCTCGACAGGGATGGGGAATGAGCAGTTCTTC.

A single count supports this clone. This CDR3 is CASSPNTSGAETQYF. CDR3 DNA: TGTGCCAGCAGTCCCAATACTAGCGGGGCCGAGACCCAGTACTTC. J is TRBJ2-5 and V is TRBV2; 10 positions match TRBD2. The CDR3 loop spans 15 amino acids. CDR1 and CDR2 (germline): SNHLY, FYNNEI. With V trimmed by 5 bases and J by 5 bases, 8 bases remained unmatched. Based on the CDR3 plus reference TRBV2 and TRBJ2-5, the full variable domain is EPEVTQTPSHQVTQMGQEVILRCVPISNHLYFYWYRQILGQKVEFLVSFYNNEISEKSEIFDDQFSVERPDGSNFTLKIRSTKLEDSAMYFCASSPNTSGAETQYFGPGTRLLVL.

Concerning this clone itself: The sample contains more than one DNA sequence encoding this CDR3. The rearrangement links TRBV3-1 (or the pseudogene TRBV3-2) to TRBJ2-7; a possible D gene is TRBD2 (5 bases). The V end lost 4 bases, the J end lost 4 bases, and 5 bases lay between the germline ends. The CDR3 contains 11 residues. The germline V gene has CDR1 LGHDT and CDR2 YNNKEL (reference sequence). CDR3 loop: CASSRGYEQYF. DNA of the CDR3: TGTGCCAGCAGCCGCGGGTACGAGCAGTACTTC.

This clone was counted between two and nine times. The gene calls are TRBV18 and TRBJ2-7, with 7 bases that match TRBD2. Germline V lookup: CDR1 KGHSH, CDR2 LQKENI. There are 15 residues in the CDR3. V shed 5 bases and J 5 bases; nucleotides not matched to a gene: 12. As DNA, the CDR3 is TGTGCCAGCTCAACCATAGGGGAGGGCCCCCACGAGCAGTACTTC. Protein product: CASSTIGEGPHEQYF.

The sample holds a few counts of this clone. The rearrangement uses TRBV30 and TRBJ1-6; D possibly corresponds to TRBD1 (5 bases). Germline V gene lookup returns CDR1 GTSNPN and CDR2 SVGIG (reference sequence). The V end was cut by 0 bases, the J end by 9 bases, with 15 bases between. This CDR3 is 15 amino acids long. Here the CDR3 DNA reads TGTGCCTGGAGTGTACTCGGGGGGACGGGTTCACCCCTCCACTTT. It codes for CAWSVLGGTGSPLHF.

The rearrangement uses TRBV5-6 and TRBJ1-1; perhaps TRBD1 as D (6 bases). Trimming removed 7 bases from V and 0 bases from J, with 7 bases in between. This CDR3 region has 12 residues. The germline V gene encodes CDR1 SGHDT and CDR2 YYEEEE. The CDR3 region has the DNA TGTGCCAGCCAGGGGATGAACACTGAAGCTTTCTTT. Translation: CASQGMNTEAFF.

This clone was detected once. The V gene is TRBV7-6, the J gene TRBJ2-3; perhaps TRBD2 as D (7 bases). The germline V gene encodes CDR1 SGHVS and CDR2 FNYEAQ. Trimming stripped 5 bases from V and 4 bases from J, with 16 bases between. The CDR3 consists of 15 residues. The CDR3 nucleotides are TGTGCCAGCAGCCTAAGGGGGGGAGGGGCAGATACGCAGTATTTT. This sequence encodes CASSLRGGGADTQYF.

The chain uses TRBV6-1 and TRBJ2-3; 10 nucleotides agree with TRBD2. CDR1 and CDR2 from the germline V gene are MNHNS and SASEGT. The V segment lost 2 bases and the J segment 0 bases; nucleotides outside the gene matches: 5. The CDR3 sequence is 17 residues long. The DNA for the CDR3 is TGTGCCAGCAGTGAACTAGCGGGAGCCCCTAGCACAGATACGCAGTATTTT. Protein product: CASSELAGAPSTDTQYF.

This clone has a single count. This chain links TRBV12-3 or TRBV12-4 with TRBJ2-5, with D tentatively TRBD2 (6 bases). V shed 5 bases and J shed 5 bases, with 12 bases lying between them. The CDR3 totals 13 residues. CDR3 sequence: CASSPNGGETQYF. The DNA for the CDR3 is TGTGCCAGCAGTCCCAACGGGGGTGAGACCCAGTACTTC.

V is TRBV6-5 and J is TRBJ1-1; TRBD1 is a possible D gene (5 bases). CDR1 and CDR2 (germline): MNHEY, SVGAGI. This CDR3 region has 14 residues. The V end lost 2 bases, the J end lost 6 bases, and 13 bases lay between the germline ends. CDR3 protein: CASSYTWQGAEAFF. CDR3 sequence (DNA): TGTGCCAGCAGTTACACGTGGCAGGGCGCTGAAGCTTTCTTT.

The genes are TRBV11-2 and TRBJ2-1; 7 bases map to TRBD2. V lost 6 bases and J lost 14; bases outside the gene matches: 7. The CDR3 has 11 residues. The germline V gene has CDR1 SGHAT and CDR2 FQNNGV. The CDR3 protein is CASRGPGLKFF. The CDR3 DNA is TGTGCCAGCAGGGGACCGGGACTAAAGTTCTTC.

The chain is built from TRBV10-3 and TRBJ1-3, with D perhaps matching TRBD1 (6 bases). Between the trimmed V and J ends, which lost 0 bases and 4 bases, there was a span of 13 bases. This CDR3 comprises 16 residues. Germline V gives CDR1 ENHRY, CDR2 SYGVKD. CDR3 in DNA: TGTGCCATCAGTGAGTCGGGGGCAGGGCAAGGAAACACCATATATTTT. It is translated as CAISESGAGQGNTIYF.